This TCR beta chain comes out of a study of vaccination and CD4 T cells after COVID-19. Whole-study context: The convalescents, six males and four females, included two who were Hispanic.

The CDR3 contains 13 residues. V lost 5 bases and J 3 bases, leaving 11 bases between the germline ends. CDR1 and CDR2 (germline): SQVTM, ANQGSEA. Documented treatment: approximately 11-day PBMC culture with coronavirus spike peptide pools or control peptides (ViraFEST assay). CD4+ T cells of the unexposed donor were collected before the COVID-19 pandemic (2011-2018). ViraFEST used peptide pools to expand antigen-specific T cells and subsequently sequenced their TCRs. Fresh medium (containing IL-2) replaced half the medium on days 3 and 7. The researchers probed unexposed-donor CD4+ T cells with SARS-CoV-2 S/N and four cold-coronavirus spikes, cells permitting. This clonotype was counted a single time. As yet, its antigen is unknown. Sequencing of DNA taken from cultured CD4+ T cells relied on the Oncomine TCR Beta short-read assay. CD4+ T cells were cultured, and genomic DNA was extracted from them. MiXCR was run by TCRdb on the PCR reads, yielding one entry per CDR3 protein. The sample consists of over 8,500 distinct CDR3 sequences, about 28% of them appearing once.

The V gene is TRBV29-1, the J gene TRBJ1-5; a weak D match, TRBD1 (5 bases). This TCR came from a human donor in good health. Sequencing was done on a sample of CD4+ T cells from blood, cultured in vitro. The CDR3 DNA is TGCAGCGTTCAAGGGGAGAACAATCAGCCCCAGCATTTT. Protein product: CSVQGENNQPQHF.